The 29 T cell receptor beta chains listed next were all sequenced from one sample in a study of identical twins. TCRdb recomputed calls from the 5' RACE reads with MiXCR, one row per CDR3 protein. Of about 900,000 distinct CDR3 sequences listed, roughly an eighth were seen once; the top ten hold around 1.6%. These data also formed part of another study, on yellow fever vaccine responses in identical twins.

The sample consisted of PBMCs. Receptors originate from a woman younger than 35 in good health.

The chain has TRBV15 and TRBJ2-2; D is unresolved. Germline CDR1 is LNHNV and CDR2 is YYDKDF (reference sequence). Deletions cut 1 base from V and 8 bases from J, with 11 bases between. The CDR3 sequence is 14 residues long. CDR3 bases: TGTGCCACCAGCAGAGCGGACCCCTTGGGGGAGCTGTTTTTT. It is translated as CATSRADPLGELFF. The complete variable domain, with remaining parts taken from reference TRBV15 and TRBJ2-2, reads DAMVIQNPRYQVTQFGKPVTLSCSQTLNHNVMYWYQQKSSQAPKLLFHYYDKDFNNEADTPDNFQSRRPNTSFCFLDIRSPGLGDTAMYLCATSRADPLGELFFGEGSRLTVL.

This rearrangement joins TRBV27 to TRBJ2-3; a weak D match, TRBD2 (5 bases). The length of the CDR3 is 13 residues. V lost 5 bases to trimming and J lost 6 bases, with 12 bases between them. Germline V gives CDR1 MNHEY, CDR2 SMNVEV (reference sequence). CDR3: CASSHNTRDTQYF. CDR3 nucleotide sequence: TGTGCCAGCAGTCACAACACTAGGGATACGCAGTATTTT.

This clonotype has just a few counts. The chain carries TRBV5-1 and TRBJ1-2; a possible D gene is TRBD1 (6 bases). V lost 4 bases, J lost 7 bases, and 14 bases lay in between. From germline, CDR1 is SGHRS and CDR2 YFSETQ. The CDR3 is 13 amino acids. CDR3: CASSGGARIGYTF. CDR3 sequence (DNA): TGCGCCAGCAGCGGGGGGGCGCGAATTGGCTACACCTTC.

The sample holds a few counts of this clonotype. The CDR3 protein is CSAREASGDPTDTQYF. The CDR3, as DNA: TGCAGTGCTAGAGAGGCGAGCGGGGACCCAACAGATACGCAGTATTTT. The chain is built from TRBV20-1 and TRBJ2-3, with 7 nucleotides matching TRBD2. V shed 0 bases, J shed 3 bases, and the junction held 9 bases outside the gene matches. CDR3 length equals 16 residues. CDR1 and CDR2 from the germline V gene are DFQATT and SNEGSKA (reference sequence).

V usage is TRBV11-2 and J usage is TRBJ1-2; D gene unclear. Deletions cut 0 bases from V and 7 bases from J, with 9 bases between. Germline CDR1 SGHAT, CDR2 FQNNGV. The CDR3 extends over 13 amino acids. The chain's CDR3 is CASSLEMGRGYTF. The CDR3 bases are TGTGCCAGCAGCTTAGAGATGGGTCGTGGCTACACCTTC.

This clonotype was detected many times. This chain links TRBV6-2 or TRBV6-3 with TRBJ2-1; 11 bases agree with TRBD2. This CDR3 is 19 amino acids long. Trimming cost V 2 bases and J 4 bases; bases outside gene matches: 13. The germline V gene has CDR1 MNHEY and CDR2 SVGEGT. Written as DNA, the CDR3 is TGTGCCAGCAGTTACCCTCTGGAGGCGACTAGCGGGGAGTACAATGAGCAGTTCTTC. This encodes CASSYPLEATSGEYNEQFF.

V is TRBV27 and J is TRBJ2-7; a weak D match, TRBD1 (6 bases). Trimming cost V 0 bases and J 3 bases, with 9 bases left between them. Germline V gives CDR1 MNHEY, CDR2 SMNVEV (reference sequence). CDR3 length equals 14 residues. DNA of the CDR3: TGTGCCAGCAGTTTATCGGGGACACGCTACGAGCAGTACTTC. Amino acid sequence: CASSLSGTRYEQYF.

This clonotype was found a few times. This chain joins TRBV7-9 and TRBJ2-5; 7 bases line up with TRBD1. J was trimmed by 2 bases and V by 1 base; bases with no gene match: 7. CDR3 size: 16 residues. Germline V CDR1 and CDR2: SEHNR, FQNEAQ (reference sequence). CDR3 nucleotides: TGTGCCAGCAGCTTAGGAAGGGGGCTGGCTCAAGAGACCCAGTACTTC. This translates into CASSLGRGLAQETQYF.

The chain links TRBV5-1 to TRBJ2-7, with D perhaps TRBD2 (5 bases). V was cut by 4 bases and J by 0 bases, with 14 bases left in between. CDR3 length: 15 amino acids. Germline CDR1 and CDR2: SGHRS and YFSETQ. CDR3 DNA: TGCGCCAGCAGCCCTGGGAGCAGGATCTCCTACGAGCAGTACTTC. Residues: CASSPGSRISYEQYF.

This clonotype was detected only a few times. The CDR3, as DNA: TGTGCCACCAGTGATTCGGCAGAGCAACAAGAGACCCAGTACTTC. Encoded protein: CATSDSAEQQETQYF. The chain uses TRBV24-1 and TRBJ2-5; D remains unclear. Germline-derived CDR1 and CDR2 are KGHDR and SFDVKD. V was pared by 2 bases and J by 2 bases, with 11 bases between. This CDR3 comprises 15 residues.

CDR3 residues: CASSLALLSGNTIYF. The CDR3 coding sequence is TGTGCCAGTAGTCTCGCTCTCCTCTCTGGAAACACCATATATTTT. The chain carries TRBV19 and TRBJ1-3; D unresolved. V was clipped by 5 bases and J by 0 bases, with 11 bases between them. The CDR3 has 15 residues. Germline V gene lookup returns CDR1 LNHDA and CDR2 SQIVND (reference sequence).

The chain combines TRBV20-1 with TRBJ2-1; no firm D call. Trimming shortened V by 3 bases and J by 0 bases, and 9 bases separated the two germline ends. Germline V lookup: CDR1 DFQATT, CDR2 SNEGSKA (reference sequence). CDR3 length: 14 amino acids. Written as DNA, the CDR3 is TGCAGTGCTAGTCGCTCGAGCTCCTACAATGAGCAGTTCTTC. As protein: CSASRSSSYNEQFF.

The V gene is TRBV5-1, the J gene TRBJ2-1, with 16 bases that match TRBD2. Germline CDR1 reads SGHRS; CDR2 reads YFSETQ. The CDR3 length is 20 residues. With 4 bases clipped from V and 0 bases from J, the junction kept 10 bases outside the gene matches. CDR3 coding DNA: TGCGCCAGCAGCAGCGCCGGGACTAGCGGGGGGGTTTCCTCCTACAATGAGCAGTTCTTC. This codes for CASSSAGTSGGVSSYNEQFF. Using reference TRBV5-1 and TRBJ2-1 for the parts outside the CDR3, the full variable domain is KAGVTQTPRYLIKTRGQQVTLSCSPISGHRSVSWYQQTPGQGLQFLFEYFSETQRNKGNFPGRFSGRQFSNSRSEMNVSTLELGDSALYLCASSSAGTSGGVSSYNEQFFGPGTRLTVL.

This clonotype occurred a few times. The chain recombines TRBV24-1 with TRBJ2-5; D is possibly TRBD1 (5 bases). Germline-derived CDR1 and CDR2 are KGHDR and SFDVKD. The CDR3 has 15 residues. Trimming removed 4 bases from V and 7 bases from J, with 18 bases in between. The CDR3 is CATSDPTTPRGTQYF. The CDR3, as DNA: TGTGCCACCAGTGACCCGACGACACCTAGGGGGACCCAGTACTTC.

The sample holds a few counts of this clonotype. The CDR3 sequence: CASSAEGSPQADTQYF. DNA of the CDR3: TGTGCCAGCAGTGCAGAGGGGTCCCCTCAAGCAGATACGCAGTATTTT. The genes are TRBV25-1 and TRBJ2-3; D is possibly TRBD1 or TRBD2 (5 bases each). The CDR3 has 16 amino acids. Trimming shortened V by 4 bases and J by 4 bases, and 18 bases separated the two germline ends. CDR1 is MGHDK and CDR2 is SYGVNS in the germline V gene.

In its sample, this clonotype was seen a few times. The V call is TRBV6-2 or TRBV6-3, the J call TRBJ2-1, with TRBD2 matching 11 bases. This CDR3 region has 15 residues. Germline CDR1 and CDR2: MNHEY and SVGEGT. V lost 6 bases, J lost 8 bases, and 9 bases stayed unmatched. CDR3 protein: CASSQTSGSLDEQFF. CDR3 coding DNA: TGTGCCAGCAGCCAAACTAGCGGGAGTCTGGATGAGCAGTTCTTC.

This clonotype was seen a handful of times. The chain couples TRBV6-1 to TRBJ2-7; TRBD2 matches 9 bases. Trimming took 6 bases from V and 2 from J; bases not matched to a gene: 5. The germline V gene encodes CDR1 MNHNS and CDR2 SASEGT. The CDR3 contains 14 residues. The CDR3 reads CASRLASGAYEQYF. CDR3 nucleotide sequence: TGTGCCAGCAGGCTGGCTAGCGGGGCCTACGAGCAGTACTTC.

This clonotype was counted a few times. The chain has TRBV5-1 and TRBJ1-6, with 9 bases lining up with TRBD1. Germline assignment: CDR1 SGHRS and CDR2 YFSETQ. This CDR3 spans 15 amino acids. V was clipped by 3 bases and J by 7 bases; unmatched bases: 5. The CDR3 nucleotides are TGCGCCAGCAGCTCCCTGGGGACAGGGAATTCACCCCTCCACTTT. This translates into CASSSLGTGNSPLHF.

V and J are TRBV5-1 and TRBJ2-2, with TRBD2 identical over 7 bases. CDR3 length equals 14 residues. In germline, CDR1 is SGHRS, CDR2 YFSETQ. V was clipped by 2 bases and J by 7 bases; unmatched bases: 5. CDR3 DNA: TGCGCCAGCAGCTTAAAGCGGGAAGGCGGGGAGCTGTTTTTT. This codes for CASSLKREGGELFF.

This clonotype was counted only a few times. The CDR3 nucleotides read TGTGCCACCAGCATGACCCGGACAGGGCACACAGATACGCAGTATTTT. Protein product: CATSMTRTGHTDTQYF. V usage is TRBV15 and J usage is TRBJ2-3; 8 positions match TRBD1. The germline V gene encodes CDR1 LNHNV and CDR2 YYDKDF (reference sequence). This CDR3 is 16 amino acids long. Trimming cost V 4 bases and J 2 bases; bases outside gene matches: 8.

This clonotype was seen a handful of times. This sequence joins TRBV4-1 and TRBJ2-1, with 7 bases identical to TRBD2. This CDR3 contains 14 residues. V lost 6 bases, J lost 8 bases, and 10 bases stayed unmatched. CDR1 and CDR2 (germline): MGHRA, YSYEKL. The CDR3 DNA is TGCGCCAGCAGGCCTACGACTAGCCAGGATGAGCAGTTCTTC. It codes for CASRPTTSQDEQFF.

This clonotype was found many times. The genes are TRBV27 and TRBJ2-2; no reliable D call. The germline V gene encodes CDR1 MNHEY and CDR2 SMNVEV (reference sequence). Trimming cost V 8 bases and J 3 bases, with 7 bases left between them. The length of the CDR3 is 12 residues. CDR3 bases: TGTGCCAGCCTCCGGGACACCGGGGAGCTGTTTTTT. Translating it yields CASLRDTGELFF.

The chain carries TRBV6-5 and TRBJ2-1; 10 bases align to TRBD2. The CDR3 is 16 amino acids. Germline V gene data show CDR1 as MNHEY and CDR2 as SVGAGI. J was trimmed by 11 bases and V by 5 bases; bases with no gene match: 15. The CDR3 DNA reads as TGTGCCAGCAGTAACGGACTAGCGGATATCACAATGAAGCAGTTCTTC. Residues: CASSNGLADITMKQFF.

J is TRBJ2-5 and V is TRBV15; D is undetermined. The CDR3 is 17 amino acids. V lost 0 bases to trimming and J lost 5 bases, with 19 bases between them. Germline V CDR1 and CDR2: LNHNV, YYDKDF (reference sequence). The CDR3 sequence is CATSREGISVVAETQYF. The CDR3 nucleotides are TGTGCCACCAGCAGAGAAGGGATTTCCGTAGTTGCGGAGACCCAGTACTTC.

This clonotype was seen more than once but under ten times. This chain connects TRBV5-5 to TRBJ2-7, with 8 positions matching TRBD2. The CDR3 extends over 14 amino acids. Germline values: CDR1 SGHKS, CDR2 YYEKEE (reference sequence). V shed 4 bases, J shed 2 bases, and the junction held 5 bases outside the gene matches. The chain's CDR3 is CASSVGGDAYEQYV. The CDR3 DNA sequence: TGTGCCAGCAGCGTCGGGGGGGATGCCTACGAGCAGTACGTC.

The rearrangement uses TRBV20-1 and TRBJ2-7; the D gene is possibly TRBD2 (6 bases). This CDR3 spans 13 amino acids. V was trimmed by 5 bases and J by 0 bases, leaving 11 bases between them. Germline V gene sequence: CDR1 DFQATT, CDR2 SNEGSKA (reference sequence). The CDR3 sequence: CSAAGHSSYEQYF. The DNA of the CDR3 is TGCAGTGCTGCGGGGCATAGCTCCTACGAGCAGTACTTC.

This clonotype was counted many times. This chain joins TRBV15 and TRBJ2-1, with D maybe TRBD2 (6 bases). The germline gives CDR1 LNHNV, CDR2 YYDKDF (reference sequence). V was cut by 4 bases and J by 5 bases, with 12 bases left in between. There are 14 residues in the CDR3. In nucleotides, the CDR3 is TGTGCCACCAGCATCGTACGGGAGCACAATGAGCAGTTCTTC. It encodes CATSIVREHNEQFF.

The chain combines TRBV6-2 or TRBV6-3 with TRBJ1-1; D gene unclear. Germline CDR1 reads MNHEY; CDR2 reads SVGEGT. The CDR3 has 12 residues. Trimming cost V 5 bases and J 3 bases, with 7 bases left between them. The CDR3 here is CASSRLYTEAFF. CDR3 in DNA: TGTGCCAGCAGTCGGCTCTACACTGAAGCTTTCTTT.

This rearrangement joins TRBV24-1 to TRBJ2-7; possible D gene TRBD2, 5 bases. V was shortened by 8 bases and J by 5 bases, with 9 bases between the two germline ends. The CDR3 extends over 11 amino acids. Germline V gene lookup returns CDR1 KGHDR and CDR2 SFDVKD. The CDR3 DNA follows: TGTGCCACCACCTACGGGAACGAGCAGTACTTC. Translating it yields CATTYGNEQYF.